This T cell receptor beta chain was observed in a study of human T cells and chemical hapten exposure. At the level of the study: Slight volume differences across pooled libraries mainly accounted for varying per-sample TCR yields.

Each CDR3 protein gets one entry after TCRdb re-called the RACE reads with MiXCR. The sample lists tens of thousands of distinct CDR3 sequences; about 9.3% were seen once. Time point meaning: patch test 2, 6 weeks after DPC sensitization. Indicated treatment: therapeutic diphenylcyclopropenone sensitization with weekly scalp DPC. Germline loops: CDR1 SGHTA, CDR2 FQGNSA. Trimming removed 5 bases at V and 7 bases at J, with 15 bases between. There are 14 residues in the CDR3. This clonotype was counted ten times or more. The chain is built from TRBV7-2 and TRBJ2-1; weak D call: TRBD2 (6 bases). The sequence derives from a woman aged 50 to 60 with alopecia areata. Some clones in this sample may be carry-over from other donors' samples. This specimen consisted of whole blood, obtained in connection with sensitization to the hapten diphenylcyclopropenone (DPC). Here the CDR3 DNA reads TGTGCCAGCAGCAAGTCCAGACTAGTTAATGAGCAGTTCTTC. Protein: CASSKSRLVNEQFF.